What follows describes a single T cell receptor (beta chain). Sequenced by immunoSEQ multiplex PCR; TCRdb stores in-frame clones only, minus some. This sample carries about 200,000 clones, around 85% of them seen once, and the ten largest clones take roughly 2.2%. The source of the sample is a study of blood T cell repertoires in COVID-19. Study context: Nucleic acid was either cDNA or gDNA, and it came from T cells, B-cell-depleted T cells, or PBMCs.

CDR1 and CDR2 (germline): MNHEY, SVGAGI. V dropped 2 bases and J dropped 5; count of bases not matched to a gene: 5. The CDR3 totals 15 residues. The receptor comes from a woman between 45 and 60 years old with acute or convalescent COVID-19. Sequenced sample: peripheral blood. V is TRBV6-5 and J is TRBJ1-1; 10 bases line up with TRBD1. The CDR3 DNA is TGTGCCAGCAGTTACCCGGGACAGGGGAGAACTGAAGCTTTCTTT. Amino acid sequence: CASSYPGQGRTEAFF.